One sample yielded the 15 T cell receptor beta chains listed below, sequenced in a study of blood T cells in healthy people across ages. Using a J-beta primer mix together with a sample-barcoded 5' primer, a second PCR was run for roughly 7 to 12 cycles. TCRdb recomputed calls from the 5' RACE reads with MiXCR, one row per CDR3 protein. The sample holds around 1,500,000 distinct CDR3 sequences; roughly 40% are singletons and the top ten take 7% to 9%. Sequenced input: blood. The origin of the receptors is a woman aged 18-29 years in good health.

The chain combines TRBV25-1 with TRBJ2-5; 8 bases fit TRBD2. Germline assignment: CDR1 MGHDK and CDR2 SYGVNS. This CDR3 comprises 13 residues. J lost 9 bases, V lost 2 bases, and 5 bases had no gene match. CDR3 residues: CASSEAGTRAQYF. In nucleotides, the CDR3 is TGTGCCAGCAGTGAAGCGGGGACTAGGGCCCAGTACTTC.

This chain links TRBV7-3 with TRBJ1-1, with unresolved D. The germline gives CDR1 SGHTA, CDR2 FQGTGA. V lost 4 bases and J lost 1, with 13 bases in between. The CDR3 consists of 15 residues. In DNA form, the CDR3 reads TGTGCCAGCAGCTCCTCAAGTCAACCGAACACTGAAGCTTTCTTT. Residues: CASSSSSQPNTEAFF.

CDR3 DNA sequence: TGTGCCAGCAGTTGGGACAGGCAAGGTCACGAGCAGTACTTC. Translated, it gives CASSWDRQGHEQYF. V is TRBV27 and J is TRBJ2-5, with 8 bases fitting TRBD1. The tail of the sequence fits TRBJ2-7 better, so the J call may be wrong. Germline-derived CDR1 and CDR2 are MNHEY and SMNVEV (reference sequence). The CDR3 has 14 residues.

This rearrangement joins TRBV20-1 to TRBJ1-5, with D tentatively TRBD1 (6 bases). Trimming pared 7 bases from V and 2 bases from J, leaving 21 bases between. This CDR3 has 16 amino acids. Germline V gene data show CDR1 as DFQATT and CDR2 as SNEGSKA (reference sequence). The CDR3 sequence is CSVTSGTTERNQPQHF. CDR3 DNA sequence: TGCAGTGTTACATCCGGGACAACCGAACGCAATCAGCCCCAGCATTTT.

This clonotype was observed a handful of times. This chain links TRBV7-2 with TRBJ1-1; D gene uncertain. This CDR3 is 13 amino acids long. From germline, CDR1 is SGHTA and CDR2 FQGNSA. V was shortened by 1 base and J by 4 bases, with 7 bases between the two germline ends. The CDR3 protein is CASSLGRLTEAFF. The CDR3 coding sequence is TGTGCCAGCAGCTTAGGACGGCTCACTGAAGCTTTCTTT.

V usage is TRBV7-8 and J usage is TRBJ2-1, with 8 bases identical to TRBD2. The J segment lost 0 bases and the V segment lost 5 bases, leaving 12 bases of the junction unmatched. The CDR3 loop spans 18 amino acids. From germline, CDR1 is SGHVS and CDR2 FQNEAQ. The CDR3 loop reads CASSRRGRLASSYNEQFF. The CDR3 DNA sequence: TGTGCCAGCAGCAGAAGAGGTCGACTAGCGTCCTCCTACAATGAGCAGTTCTTC.

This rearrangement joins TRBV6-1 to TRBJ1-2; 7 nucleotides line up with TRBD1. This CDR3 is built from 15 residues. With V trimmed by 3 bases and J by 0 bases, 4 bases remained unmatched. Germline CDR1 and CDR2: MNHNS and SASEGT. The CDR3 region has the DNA TGTGCCAGCAGTGACGCCGGGACAGCTAACTATGGCTACACCTTC. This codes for CASSDAGTANYGYTF.

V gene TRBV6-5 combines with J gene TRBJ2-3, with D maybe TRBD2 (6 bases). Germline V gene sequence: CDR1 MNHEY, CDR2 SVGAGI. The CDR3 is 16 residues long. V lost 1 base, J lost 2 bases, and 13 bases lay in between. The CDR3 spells CASSYWSGEHTDTQYF. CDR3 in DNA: TGTGCCAGCAGTTACTGGTCGGGGGAACACACAGATACGCAGTATTTT.

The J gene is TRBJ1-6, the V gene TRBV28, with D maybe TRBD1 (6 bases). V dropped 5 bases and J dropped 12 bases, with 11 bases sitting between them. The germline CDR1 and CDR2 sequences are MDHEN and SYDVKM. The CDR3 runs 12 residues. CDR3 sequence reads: CASSAQGQPLHF. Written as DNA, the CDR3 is TGTGCCAGCAGTGCCCAGGGACAACCCCTCCACTTT.

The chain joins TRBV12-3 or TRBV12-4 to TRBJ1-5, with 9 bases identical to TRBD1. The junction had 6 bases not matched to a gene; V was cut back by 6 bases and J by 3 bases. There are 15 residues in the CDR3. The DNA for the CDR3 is TGTGCCAGCAGCCTCAGGACAGGGGCCAATCAGCCCCAGCATTTT. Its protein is CASSLRTGANQPQHF.

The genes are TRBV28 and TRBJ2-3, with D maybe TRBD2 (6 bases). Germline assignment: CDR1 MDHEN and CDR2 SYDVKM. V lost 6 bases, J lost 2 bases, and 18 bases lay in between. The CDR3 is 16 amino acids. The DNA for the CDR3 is TGTGCCAGCAGCTCTCTGGTAGCGGAAATCACAGATACGCAGTATTTT. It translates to CASSSLVAEITDTQYF.

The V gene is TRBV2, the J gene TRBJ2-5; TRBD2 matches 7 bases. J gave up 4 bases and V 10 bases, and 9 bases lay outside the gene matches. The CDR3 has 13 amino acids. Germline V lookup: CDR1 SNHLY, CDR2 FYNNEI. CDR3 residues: CATLSGIGETQYF. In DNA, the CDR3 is TGTGCCACCCTAAGCGGGATCGGAGAGACCCAGTACTTC. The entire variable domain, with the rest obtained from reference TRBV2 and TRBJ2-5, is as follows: EPEVTQTPSHQVTQMGQEVILRCVPISNHLYFYWYRQILGQKVEFLVSFYNNEISEKSEIFDDQFSVERPDGSNFTLKIRSTKLEDSAMYFCATLSGIGETQYFGPGTRLLVL.

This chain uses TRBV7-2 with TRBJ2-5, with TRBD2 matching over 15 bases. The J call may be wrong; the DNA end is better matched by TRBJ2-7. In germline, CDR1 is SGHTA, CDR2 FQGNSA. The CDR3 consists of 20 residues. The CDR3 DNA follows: TGTGCCAGCAGCATAGTAGGGGGACTAGCGGGAGGTCGCGATCCCTACGAGCAGTACTTC. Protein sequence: CASSIVGGLAGGRDPYEQYF.

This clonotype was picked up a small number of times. CDR3 amino acids: CASSEEGTYGYTF. The CDR3 bases are TGTGCCAGCAGTGAGGAGGGAACCTATGGCTACACCTTC. V usage is TRBV2 and J usage is TRBJ1-2; no firm D call. Germline assignment: CDR1 SNHLY and CDR2 FYNNEI. V lost 3 bases and J 4 bases, leaving 9 bases between the germline ends. This CDR3 contains 13 residues.

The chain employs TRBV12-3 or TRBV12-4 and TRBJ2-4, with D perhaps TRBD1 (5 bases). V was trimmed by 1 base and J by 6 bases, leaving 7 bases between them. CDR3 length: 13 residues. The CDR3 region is CASSLEGLNIQYF. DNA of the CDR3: TGTGCCAGCAGTTTAGAGGGGTTAAACATTCAGTACTTC.